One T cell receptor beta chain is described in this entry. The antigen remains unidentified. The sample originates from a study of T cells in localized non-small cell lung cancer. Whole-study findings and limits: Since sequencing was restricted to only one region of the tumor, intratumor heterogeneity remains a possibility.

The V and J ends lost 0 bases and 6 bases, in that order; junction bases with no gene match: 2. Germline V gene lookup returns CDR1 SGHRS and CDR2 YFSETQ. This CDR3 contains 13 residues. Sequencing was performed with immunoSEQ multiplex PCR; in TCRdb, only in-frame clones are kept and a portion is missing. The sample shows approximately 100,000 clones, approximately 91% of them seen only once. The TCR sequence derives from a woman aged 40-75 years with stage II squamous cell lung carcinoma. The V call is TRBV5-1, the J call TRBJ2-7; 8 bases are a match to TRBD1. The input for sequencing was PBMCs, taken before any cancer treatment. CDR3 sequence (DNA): TGCGCCAGCAGCTTGGCCACAGGGGGCGAGCAGTACTTC. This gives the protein CASSLATGGEQYF.